This T cell receptor beta chain was sequenced during a study of cytomegalovirus exposure and HLA in healthy donors. Study results and limitations: In an earlier analysis, in approximately 570 donors, most V segments appeared productive either ~87% or ~30% of the time.

The PCR employed 60 Vbeta primers together with 13 Jbeta primers. Profiling relied on immunoSEQ multiplex PCR, and the TCRdb table lists in-frame clones only, not all of them. The profile shows over 70,000 clones, 70% to 80% of them singletons. As regards this clone: The antigen is not known.

The CDR3 spans 13 residues. V lost 5 bases and J 8 bases, leaving 12 bases between the germline ends. Germline CDR1 is SEHNR and CDR2 is FQNEAQ (reference sequence). The chain carries TRBV7-9 and TRBJ1-4; D uncertain. This TCR was recovered from a woman between 45 and 60 years old in good health and CMV-seropositive. The specimen sequenced was PBMCs. CDR3 sequence (DNA): TGTGCCAGCAGCCAGAGGTCGGGGGAAAAACTGTTTTTT. Its translation is CASSQRSGEKLFF. The complete variable domain, with remaining parts taken from reference TRBV7-9 and TRBJ1-4, reads DTGVSQNPRHKITKRGQNVTFRCDPISEHNRLYWYRQTLGQGPEFLTYFQNEAQLEKSRLLSDRFSAERPKGSFSTLEIQRTEQGDSAMYLCASSQRSGEKLFFGSGTQLSVL.